The clone carrying this T cell receptor beta chain was seen just once. Profiling relied on immunoSEQ multiplex PCR, and the TCRdb table lists in-frame clones only, not all of them. The profile shows more than 200,000 clones, around 89% of them singletons. Recruitment covered about two dozen US areas and drew participants whose ages spanned roughly 18 to 90 years. These data originate in a study of blood T cell repertoires in COVID-19. Germline V gene lookup returns CDR1 LNHDA and CDR2 SQIVND (reference sequence). The CDR3 contains 16 residues. J lost 6 bases, V lost 5 bases, and 11 bases had no gene match.

What was sequenced was PBMCs or T cells enriched from blood (not recorded which). The sequence was collected from a young woman who had recovered from COVID-19. This sequence joins TRBV19 and TRBJ1-2; 11 nucleotides align to TRBD1. CDR3 coding DNA: TGTGCCAGTAGTTCGCCCGGGACAGGGGGAACTAATGGCTACACCTTC. Translated: CASSSPGTGGTNGYTF.